The sequence of this T cell receptor (beta chain) was determined in a study of long-term antiretroviral therapy in people with HIV. The libraries were made with immunoSEQ v3.0 at survey level. Sequencing was directed toward about 40,000-50,000 T-cell genomes in each sample. Using immunoSEQ multiplex PCR, the repertoire was profiled, and TCRdb retains in-frame clones only, with some absent. The table records approximately 17,000 clones, 80% of them present only once. Regarding the study as a whole: Across all time points, the repertoire was dominated by clones that expanded before ART.

Before DNA extraction, 1-10 million cryopreserved PBMC were held in the samples. The CDR3 has 14 amino acids. CDR1 and CDR2 from the germline V gene are SGHTA and FQGTGA. Deletions cut 4 bases from V and 0 bases from J, with 9 bases between. With respect to this clone: Its antigen remains unknown.

This TCR was sampled from a man younger than 30 with HIV. The chain joins TRBV7-3 to TRBJ1-2, with D unresolved. The sequencing used unsorted PBMCs, collected 0.1 years before starting antiretroviral therapy. The CDR3 reads CASSSGRANYGYTF. The CDR3 DNA sequence: TGTGCCAGCAGCTCGGGAAGAGCTAACTATGGCTACACCTTC.